This TCR beta chain was observed in a study of blood T cell repertoires in COVID-19. As handled by the study authors: Amplification of reference gene primers provided the estimated nucleated cell counts. Measured with immunoSEQ multiplex PCR; TCRdb has only the in-frame clones, and not every one. That table gives V, J and clone size, and the DNA gave D and trimming. The sample consists of fewer than 500,000 clones, around 84% of them appearing once. V dropped 0 bases and J dropped 10 bases, with 7 bases sitting between them. This CDR3 spans 12 amino acids. The germline CDR1 and CDR2 sequences are SGHRS and YFSETQ.

The chain links TRBV5-1 to TRBJ2-2; D is uncertain. The receptor was derived from a human donor with acute or convalescent COVID-19. The donor label of this sample is uncertain. The source material was peripheral blood. The DNA of the CDR3 is TGCGCCAGCAGCTTGGGTGTAGAGGAGCTGTTTTTT. This encodes CASSLGVEELFF.